In this sample, the clone carrying this T cell receptor (beta chain) turned up many times. The antigen is undetermined. This entry belongs to a study of read filtering for tumor transcriptome and immune sequencing. Findings and caveats of the study: Single-read clonotypes: about 81.9% of IR-seq clonotypes (around 3.5% of reads), roughly 70% of RNA-seq clonotypes (roughly 43% of reads).

This library used about 360 ng RNA and molecular barcoded adaptors spanning alpha/delta and beta/gamma chains. TCRdb fed the reads into MiXCR, producing one record per CDR3 protein. The table records tens of thousands of distinct CDR3 sequences, under 20% of them present only once. This TCR derives from a donor over 35 with multiple myeloma. Sequencing was done on a sample of a population of CD138-negative cells sorted from bone marrow.

The CDR3 DNA reads TGCAGTGCTAGCGGGGGAGCGGGTATGGAGACAGATACGCAGTATTTT. Residues: CSASGGAGMETDTQYF. The rearrangement joins TRBV20-1 to TRBJ2-3; TRBD2 might be the D (6 bases). This CDR3 is built from 16 residues. Per the germline V gene, CDR1 is DFQATT and CDR2 is SNEGSKA (reference sequence). Trimming cost V 3 bases and J 3 bases, with 19 bases left between them.